The T cell receptor beta chain described here comes from a study of Graves' ophthalmopathy and Graves' hyperthyroidism. This clonotype was recorded many times. Its antigen is currently unknown. Investigators amplified TCR beta CDR3 regions from RNA transcripts. Scientists carried out first-round RT-PCR using HTBI primers and then a second-round multiplex PCR. MiXCR, applied by TCRdb to the multiplex PCR reads, yields one record per CDR3 protein. The repertoire holds 150,000 or so distinct CDR3 sequences, with around two fifths as singletons. General study findings and limits: The authors also found most expanded thyroid clonotypes above 0.001 frequency in blood.

The source is a man aged 25-40 years with Graves' ophthalmopathy. The specimen sequenced was peripheral blood.

CDR3 protein: CASSLSRGQPQHF. DNA of the CDR3: TGTGCCAGCAGTCTATCCCGGGGTCAGCCCCAGCATTTT. V gene TRBV12-3 or TRBV12-4 combines with J gene TRBJ1-5; D is ambiguous. This CDR3 has 13 residues. V gave up 5 bases and J gave up 6 bases, with 11 bases separating them.